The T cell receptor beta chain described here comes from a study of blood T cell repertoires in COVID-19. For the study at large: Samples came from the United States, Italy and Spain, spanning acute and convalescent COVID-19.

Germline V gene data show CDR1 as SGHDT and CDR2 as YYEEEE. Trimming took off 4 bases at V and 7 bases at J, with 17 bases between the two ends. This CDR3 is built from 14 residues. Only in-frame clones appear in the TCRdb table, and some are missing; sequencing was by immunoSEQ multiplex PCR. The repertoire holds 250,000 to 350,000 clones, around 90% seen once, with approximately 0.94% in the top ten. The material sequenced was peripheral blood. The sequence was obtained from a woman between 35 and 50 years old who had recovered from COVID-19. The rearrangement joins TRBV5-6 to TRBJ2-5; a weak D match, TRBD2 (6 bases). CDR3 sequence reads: CASSPGDRRGTQYF. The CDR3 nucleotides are TGTGCCAGCAGCCCCGGGGACCGGCGGGGGACCCAGTACTTC.